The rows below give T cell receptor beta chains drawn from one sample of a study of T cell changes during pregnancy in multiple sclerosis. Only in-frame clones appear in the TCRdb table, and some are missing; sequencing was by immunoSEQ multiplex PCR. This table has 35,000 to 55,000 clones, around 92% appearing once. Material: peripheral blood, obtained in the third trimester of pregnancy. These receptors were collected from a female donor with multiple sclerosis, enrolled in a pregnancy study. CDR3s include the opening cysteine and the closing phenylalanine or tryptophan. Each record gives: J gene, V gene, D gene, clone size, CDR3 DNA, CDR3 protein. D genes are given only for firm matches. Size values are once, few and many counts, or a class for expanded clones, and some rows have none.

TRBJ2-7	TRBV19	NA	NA	TGTGCCAGTAGTATAGACAGGGCGTACGAGCAGTACTTC	CASSIDRAYEQYF
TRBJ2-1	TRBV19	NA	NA	TGTGCCAGTAGACAGCGGCGGTCGGGCTCCTACAATGAGCAGTTCTTC	CASRQRRSGSYNEQFF
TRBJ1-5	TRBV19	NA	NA	TGTGCCAGTAGCATCAGGGGTCAGCCCCAGCATTTT	CASSIRGQPQHF
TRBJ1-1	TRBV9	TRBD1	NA	TGTGCCAGCAGCGTGTCACAGGGGCACATGAACACTGAAGCTTTCTTT	CASSVSQGHMNTEAFF
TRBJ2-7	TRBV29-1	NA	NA	TGCAGCGTGAAAAAGGCAGCGCGAAACTACGAGCAGTACTTC	CSVKKAARNYEQYF
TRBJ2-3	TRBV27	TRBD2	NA	TGTACATCTAGCGGGGCCAGAGATACGCAGTATTTT	CTSSGARDTQYF
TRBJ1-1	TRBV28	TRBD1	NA	TGTGCCAGCAGGAGGACAGGGTCTTACACTGAAGCTTTCTTT	CASRRTGSYTEAFF
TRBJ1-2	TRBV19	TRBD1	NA	TGTGCCAGCGGGACAGGGAGTTTGGTGTATGGCTACACCTTC	CASGTGSLVYGYTF
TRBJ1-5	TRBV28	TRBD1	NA	TGTGCCAGCAGTTTATGGGGACAGGGGGGCAATCAGCCCCAGCATTTT	CASSLWGQGGNQPQHF
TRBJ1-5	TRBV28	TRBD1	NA	TGTGCCAGCAGGTCGACAGGGGGCAATCAGCCCCAGCATTTT	CASRSTGGNQPQHF
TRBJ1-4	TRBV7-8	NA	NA	TGTGCCAGCGCCGGGACACCTAATGAAAAACTGTTTTTT	CASAGTPNEKLFF
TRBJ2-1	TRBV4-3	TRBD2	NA	TGCGCCAGCAGCCAAGATCCCCCAGCGGGAGGGTTTAATGAGCAGTTCTTC	CASSQDPPAGGFNEQFF
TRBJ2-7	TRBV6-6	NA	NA	TGTGCCAGCAGTTACGGGGCAGTGGGAGAGCAGTACTTC	CASSYGAVGEQYF
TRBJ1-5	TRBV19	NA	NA	TGTGCCAGTGCGACAGATACGTATCAGCCCCAGCATTTT	CASATDTYQPQHF
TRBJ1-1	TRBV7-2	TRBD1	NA	TGTGCCAGCAGCTTGGGACAGCTGGGAAACACTGAAGCTTTCTTT	CASSLGQLGNTEAFF
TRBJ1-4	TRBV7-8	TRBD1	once	TGTGCCAGCAGCACGGACAGGGTATTCTCAACTAATGAAAAACTGTTTTTT	CASSTDRVFSTNEKLFF